These T cell receptor beta chains were read from a single sample in a study of cytomegalovirus exposure and HLA in healthy donors. Some clones are missing from TCRdb's copy, which holds only in-frame ones; the method was immunoSEQ multiplex PCR. The repertoire holds 150,000 to 200,000 clones, with 75% to 80% as singletons. Material for sequencing was PBMCs. The receptor set was obtained from a man aged 40-50 years in good health and CMV-seropositive. Both conserved end residues are part of each CDR3. A D gene is named only where the DNA matches it firmly. For some rows the clone size is stated as once, few or many, or as a class when expanded; others skip it.

len	v_gene	j_gene	abundance	d_gene	CDR3nt	CDR3aa
15	TRBV15	TRBJ2-2	-	-	TGTGCCACCAGCCGAAGAGGATCGAACACCGGGGAGCTGTTTTTT	CATSRRGSNTGELFF
11	TRBV2	TRBJ1-1	-	-	TGTGCCAGCAACTACGGCACTGAAGCTTTCTTT	CASNYGTEAFF
14	TRBV11-1	TRBJ1-4	-	-	TGTGCCAGCAGCCCGGACAGCTATAATGAAAAACTGTTTTTT	CASSPDSYNEKLFF
13	TRBV14	TRBJ1-3	-	-	TGTGCCAGCAGCCCCCCGGGAACAAACACCATATATTTT	CASSPPGTNTIYF
14	TRBV29-1	TRBJ2-7	once	TRBD1	TGCAGCGTTGATTTTGGGACAGGAGGCTACGAGCAGTACTTC	CSVDFGTGGYEQYF
11	TRBV30	TRBJ2-7	-	-	TGTGCCTGGAGTGGCGGCTACGAGCAGTACTTC	CAWSGGYEQYF
15	TRBV18	TRBJ1-5	-	TRBD1	TGTGCCAGCTCAGAAGGGACAGGTAGAGGTCAGCCCCAGCATTTT	CASSEGTGRGQPQHF
14	TRBV5-1	TRBJ2-6	-	-	TGCGCCAGCAGCGCTCAGTCTGGGGCCAACGGCCTGACTTTC	CASSAQSGANGLTF
16	TRBV27	TRBJ1-1	few	TRBD1	TGTGCCAGCAGTCCTCAGGGGGCGAGGGGGAACACTGAAGCTTTCTTT	CASSPQGARGNTEAFF
15	TRBV6-5	TRBJ2-3	-	-	TGTGCCAGCACTCTACTAGGCACCCCGACAGATACGCAGTATTTT	CASTLLGTPTDTQYF
14	TRBV10-3	TRBJ2-7	once	-	TGTGCCATCAGTGACTCCCGGGAGTGGTATCGGCAGTACTTC	CAISDSREWYRQYF
15	TRBV7-2	TRBJ2-5	-	TRBD2	TGTGCCAGCAGGCCGTTCCTAGCGGCGCAAGAGACCCAGTACTTC	CASRPFLAAQETQYF
13	TRBV25-1	TRBJ2-2	few	-	TGTGCCAGCACCTTTGGGGCTACCGGGGAGCTGTTTTTT	CASTFGATGELFF
14	TRBV7-9	TRBJ2-3	few	-	TGTGCCAGCAGCAGAGGAGTAACGGGAGATACGCAGTATTTT	CASSRGVTGDTQYF